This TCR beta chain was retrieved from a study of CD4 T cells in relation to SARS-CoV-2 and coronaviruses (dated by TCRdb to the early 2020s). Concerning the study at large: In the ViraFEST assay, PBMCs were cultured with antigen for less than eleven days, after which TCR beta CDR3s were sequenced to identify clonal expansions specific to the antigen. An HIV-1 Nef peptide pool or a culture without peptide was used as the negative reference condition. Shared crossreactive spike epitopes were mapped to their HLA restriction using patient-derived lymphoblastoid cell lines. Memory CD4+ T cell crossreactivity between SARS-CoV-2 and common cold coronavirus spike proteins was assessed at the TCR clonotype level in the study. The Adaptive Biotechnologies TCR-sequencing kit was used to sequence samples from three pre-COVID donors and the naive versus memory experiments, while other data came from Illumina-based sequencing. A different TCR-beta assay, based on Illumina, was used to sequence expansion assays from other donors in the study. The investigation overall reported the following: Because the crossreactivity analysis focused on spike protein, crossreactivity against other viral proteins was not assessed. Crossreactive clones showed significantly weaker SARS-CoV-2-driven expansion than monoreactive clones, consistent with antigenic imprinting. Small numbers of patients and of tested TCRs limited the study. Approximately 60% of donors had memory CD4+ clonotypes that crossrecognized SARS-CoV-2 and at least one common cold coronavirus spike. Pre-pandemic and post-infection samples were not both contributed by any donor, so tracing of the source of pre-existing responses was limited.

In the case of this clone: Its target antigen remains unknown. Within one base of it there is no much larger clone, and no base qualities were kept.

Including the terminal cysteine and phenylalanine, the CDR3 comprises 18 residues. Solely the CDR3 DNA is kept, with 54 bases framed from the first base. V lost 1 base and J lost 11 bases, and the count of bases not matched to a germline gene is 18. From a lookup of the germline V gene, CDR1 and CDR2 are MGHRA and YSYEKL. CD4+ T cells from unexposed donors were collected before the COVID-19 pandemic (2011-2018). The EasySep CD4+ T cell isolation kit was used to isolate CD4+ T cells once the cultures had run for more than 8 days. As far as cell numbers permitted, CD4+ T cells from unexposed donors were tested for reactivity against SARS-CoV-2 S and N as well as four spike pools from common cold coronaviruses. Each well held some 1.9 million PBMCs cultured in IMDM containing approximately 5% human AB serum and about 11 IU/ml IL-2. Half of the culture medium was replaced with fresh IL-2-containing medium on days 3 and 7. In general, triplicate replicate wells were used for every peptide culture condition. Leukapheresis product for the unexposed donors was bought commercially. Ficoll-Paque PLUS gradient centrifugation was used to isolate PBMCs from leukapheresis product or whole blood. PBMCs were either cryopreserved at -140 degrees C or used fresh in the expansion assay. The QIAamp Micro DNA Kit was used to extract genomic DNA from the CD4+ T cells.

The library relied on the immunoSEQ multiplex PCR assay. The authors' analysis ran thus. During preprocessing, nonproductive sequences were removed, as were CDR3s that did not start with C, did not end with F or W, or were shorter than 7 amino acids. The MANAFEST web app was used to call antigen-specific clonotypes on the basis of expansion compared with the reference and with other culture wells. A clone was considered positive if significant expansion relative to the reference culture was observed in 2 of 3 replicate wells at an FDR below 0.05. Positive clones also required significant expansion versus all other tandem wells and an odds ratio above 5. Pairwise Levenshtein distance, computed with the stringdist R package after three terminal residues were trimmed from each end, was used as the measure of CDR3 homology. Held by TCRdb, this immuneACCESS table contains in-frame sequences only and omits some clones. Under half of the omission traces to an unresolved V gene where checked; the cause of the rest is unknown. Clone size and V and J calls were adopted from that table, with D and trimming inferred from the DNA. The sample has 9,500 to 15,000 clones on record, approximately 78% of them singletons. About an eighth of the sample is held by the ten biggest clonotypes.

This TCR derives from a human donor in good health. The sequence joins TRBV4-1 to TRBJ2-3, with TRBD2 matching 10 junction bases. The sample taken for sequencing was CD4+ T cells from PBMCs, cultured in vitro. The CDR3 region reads CASSQVPPESGGAWGQYF. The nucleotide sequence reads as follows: TGCGCCAGCAGCCAAGTGCCCCCGGAAAGCGGGGGGGCGTGGGGGCAGTATTTT.